The rows below give T cell receptor beta chains drawn from one sample of a study of T cell repertoires in cytomegalovirus infection. TCRdb analysed the reads with MiXCR anew, one entry per CDR3 protein. The table shows 600,000 to 800,000 distinct CDR3 sequences, with 20% to 30% occurring only once. Material: CD8+ T cells from PBMCs. All receptors derive from a human donor in good health (CMV status not recorded). Some clones in this sample may be carry-over from other donors' samples. CDR3s include the opening cysteine and the closing phenylalanine or tryptophan. The D gene is left open where the match is weak. Clone size appears in some rows only: once, few, many, or a class for an expanded clone.

cdr3_nt	cdr3_aa	d_call	j_call	clone_size	v_call
TGTGCCAGCAGTTACTTAAGTATGAACACTGAAGCTTTCTTT	CASSYLSMNTEAFF	-	TRBJ1-1	-	TRBV6-5
TGTGCCATCACCCGGGACAGGGGTTACACTGAAGCTTTCTTT	CAITRDRGYTEAFF	TRBD1	TRBJ1-1	many	TRBV28
TGTGCCAGCAGGTCACAGGGCATGAACACTGAAGCTTTCTTT	CASRSQGMNTEAFF	-	TRBJ1-1	-	TRBV25-1
TGTGCCAGCAGTGGGGGATCGGGGATCGCCTACAATGAGCAGTTCTTC	CASSGGSGIAYNEQFF	-	TRBJ2-1	many	TRBV6-1
TGTGCCAGCAGCTTTCCCGGGGGGCCCGCAGATACGCAGTATTTT	CASSFPGGPADTQYF	-	TRBJ2-3	many	TRBV7-8
TGTGCCAGCAGTTTAATGCTCTCGGGACTAAATTTCCAAGAGACCCAGTACTTC	CASSLMLSGLNFQETQYF	TRBD2	TRBJ2-5	few	TRBV28
TGCAGTTCTGAGGACAGGGAATCGGGGCCCTATAATTCACCCCTCCACTTT	CSSEDRESGPYNSPLHF	TRBD1	TRBJ1-6	-	TRBV20-1
TGTGCTAGCAGCTTTCTCCCCGGGTCCGGGGAGCTGTTTTTT	CASSFLPGSGELFF	-	TRBJ2-2	-	TRBV7-6
TGTGCCAGCAGCCCGACTAGCGGGGGAGCAGATACGCAGTATTTT	CASSPTSGGADTQYF	TRBD2	TRBJ2-3	many	TRBV7-9
TGCAGTGCTAGAGATAGGACTAGCGGGGCCCTGACAGATACGCAGTATTTT	CSARDRTSGALTDTQYF	TRBD2	TRBJ2-3	-	TRBV20-1
TGTGCCAGCAGCCAAGGCATCTTCTCGGAAGGAAAGAGCTCTGGGGCCAACGTCCTGACTTTC	CASSQGIFSEGKSSGANVLTF	-	TRBJ2-6	few	TRBV14
TGTGCCAACAGCCAAGAGGAACAGGGGGCCTTAGATGGAGAGACCCAGTACTTC	CANSQEEQGALDGETQYF	TRBD1	TRBJ2-5	-	TRBV14
TGCGCCAGCAGAGCCGACTTTTGGGGGCTCACTGAAGCTTTCTTT	CASRADFWGLTEAFF	-	TRBJ1-1	many	TRBV10-2
TGTGCCATCAGGATCGGGACAGGGCGCGGGAACACCGGGGAGCTGTTTTTT	CAIRIGTGRGNTGELFF	TRBD1	TRBJ2-2	many	TRBV10-3
TGTGCCAGCAGTGACCAAACAGATACGCAGTATTTT	CASSDQTDTQYF	-	TRBJ2-3	few	TRBV25-1
TGTGCCAGCAGCCAAGAAGTTGGGAGCACAGATACGCAGTATTTT	CASSQEVGSTDTQYF	-	TRBJ2-3	many	TRBV4-2
TGCAGCGTTGAAGATCAGGACAGGGTCCACGAGCAGTACTTC	CSVEDQDRVHEQYF	TRBD1	TRBJ2-7	few	TRBV29-1
TGTGCCAGTCGGGAGGGGTCCACTGAAGCTTTCTTT	CASREGSTEAFF	-	TRBJ1-1	many	TRBV3-1
TGCAGCGTTGAAGGGGGATTAGGAGACAGGGAGGCCTCTGGCTACACCTTC	CSVEGGLGDREASGYTF	TRBD1	TRBJ1-2	-	TRBV29-1
TGTGCCAGCAGCTTAGGGGGCCCCGGGGGGCAGGAGACCCAGTACTTC	CASSLGGPGGQETQYF	-	TRBJ2-5	-	TRBV5-6
TGCAGTGCTATTGACCTAGCGGGGGCCATACAACCAGAGACCCAGTACTTC	CSAIDLAGAIQPETQYF	TRBD2	TRBJ2-5	once	TRBV20-1
TGTGCCAGCAGTGCTGCCGGGACAGGGATCGACGAGCAGTACTTC	CASSAAGTGIDEQYF	TRBD1	TRBJ2-7	-	TRBV2
TGCAGTGCTAGAGATAGAGGACCGTCGGTAGTCAGGCCCCAGCATTTT	CSARDRGPSVVRPQHF	-	TRBJ1-5	-	TRBV20-1
TGTGCCAACAGAAAAGGAGGCATTCTTAGCAATCAGCCCCAGCATTTT	CANRKGGILSNQPQHF	-	TRBJ1-5	once	TRBV28
TGCAGTGCTTCCCCCGGGGATACCTCGGGATACGAGCAGTACTTC	CSASPGDTSGYEQYF	-	TRBJ2-7	few	TRBV20-1
TGTGCCAGCAGTCCGGGACAGGGGTGGGACATTCAGTACTTC	CASSPGQGWDIQYF	TRBD1	TRBJ2-4	-	TRBV27
TGTGCCAGCAGCGGAGGGACAGGGGGTCTTTACGAGCAGTACTTC	CASSGGTGGLYEQYF	TRBD1	TRBJ2-7	-	TRBV13
TGTGCCAGCAGTCCGTCCGGGACAGGGGGGGGCAATCAGCCCCAGCATTTT	CASSPSGTGGGNQPQHF	TRBD1	TRBJ1-5	-	TRBV28
TGTGCCAGCAGAACAAAGCCAGCAGACTACTACGAGCAGTACTTC	CASRTKPADYYEQYF	-	TRBJ2-7	few	TRBV6-2/TRBV6-3
TGTGCCAGCAGTGACCCCGGGACTAGCCAACAAGAGACCCAGTACTTC	CASSDPGTSQQETQYF	TRBD2	TRBJ2-5	few	TRBV2
TGTGCCAGCAGTGAAGCTGACGGGATCTCCAATCAGCCCCAGCATTTT	CASSEADGISNQPQHF	-	TRBJ1-5	many	TRBV2
TGTGCTAGTGGTCCCTGGACAGGGACGACCGGGGAGCTGTTTTTT	CASGPWTGTTGELFF	TRBD1	TRBJ2-2	many	TRBV12-5
TGCAGTGCTCAACTCCGGGACTTCAACTATGGCTACACCTTC	CSAQLRDFNYGYTF	-	TRBJ1-2	-	TRBV20-1
TGCAGCGCAAGAGGATTGGGGCCTTACACCGGGGAGCTGTTTTTT	CSARGLGPYTGELFF	-	TRBJ2-2	few	TRBV20-1
TGTGCTTCGAGCGGGGGAAGAAACATTCAGTACTTC	CASSGGRNIQYF	TRBD2	TRBJ2-4	many	TRBV6-1
TGTGCCAGCAGTTATTGGGCCAGGCCCAGCCCCTACAATGAGCAGTTCTTC	CASSYWARPSPYNEQFF	-	TRBJ2-1	many	TRBV6-5
TGTGCCAGCAGCTTTTTTGAGGGGGCCAACTATGGCTACACCTTC	CASSFFEGANYGYTF	TRBD1	TRBJ1-2	-	TRBV7-6
TGTGCCAGCAGTGACAGGGGGAATAACTATGGCTACACCTTC	CASSDRGNNYGYTF	TRBD1	TRBJ1-2	-	TRBV28
TGTGCCAGCAGCCAAGAACATTTGCGGCCGGTCAATGAGCAGTTCTTC	CASSQEHLRPVNEQFF	-	TRBJ2-1	-	TRBV4-2
TGCAGTGCTAGGTCGTTGGTGCGTCAGGGGGCAGGGGAAAAACTGTTTTTT	CSARSLVRQGAGEKLFF	TRBD1	TRBJ1-4	-	TRBV20-1
TGCAGTGCATCGGACCGATTGGGGTATGGCTACACCTTC	CSASDRLGYGYTF	-	TRBJ1-2	few	TRBV20-1